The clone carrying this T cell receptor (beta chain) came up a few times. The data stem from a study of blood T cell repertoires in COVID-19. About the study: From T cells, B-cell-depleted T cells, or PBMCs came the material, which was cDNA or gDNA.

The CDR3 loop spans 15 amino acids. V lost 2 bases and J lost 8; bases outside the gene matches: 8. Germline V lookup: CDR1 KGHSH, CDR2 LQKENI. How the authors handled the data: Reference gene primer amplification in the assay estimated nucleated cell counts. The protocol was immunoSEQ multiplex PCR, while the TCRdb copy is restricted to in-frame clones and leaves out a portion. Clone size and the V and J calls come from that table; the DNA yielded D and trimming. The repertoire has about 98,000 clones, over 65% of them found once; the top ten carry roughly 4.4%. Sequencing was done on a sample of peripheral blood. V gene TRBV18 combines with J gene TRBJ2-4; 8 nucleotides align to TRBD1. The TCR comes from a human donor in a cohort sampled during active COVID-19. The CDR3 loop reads CASSPIRTGTDIQYF. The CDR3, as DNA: TGTGCCAGCTCACCAATTCGGACAGGGACCGACATTCAGTACTTC.